The 32 T cell receptor beta chains presented below share a single source sample, sequenced in a study of CD8+CD57+ T cells in acquired aplastic anemia. Those patients picked for sequencing had displayed CD8+CD57+ cell expansion on flow cytometry. Genomic DNA provided the template from which TCR beta VDJ and CDR3 profiles were obtained. Using its own MiXCR run on the reads, TCRdb lists one record per CDR3 protein. The data contain 200,000 or so distinct CDR3 sequences, roughly 45% of them singletons. The sample was sorted CD4+, CD8+, or CD8+CD57+ T cells (not recorded which) from PBMCs. These TCRs come from a human donor with aplastic anemia.

This clonotype has just a few counts. The rearrangement uses TRBV24-1 and TRBJ2-1; D remains ambiguous. The CDR3 sequence is 12 residues long. Germline CDR1 and CDR2: KGHDR and SFDVKD. Trimming cost V 5 bases and J 7 bases, with 8 bases left between them. CDR3 coding DNA: TGTGCCACCAGTGGGGTAGGGAATGAGCAGTTCTTC. The encoded protein is CATSGVGNEQFF.

The table lists this clonotype with many counts. The genes are TRBV2 and TRBJ2-2; no clear D gene. This CDR3 has 15 amino acids. The germline V and J ends were trimmed by 7 bases and 0 bases, with 12 bases remaining between them. Germline values: CDR1 SNHLY, CDR2 FYNNEI. The CDR3 protein is CASISGIANTGELFF. DNA for the CDR3: TGTGCCAGCATATCAGGAATCGCGAACACCGGGGAGCTGTTTTTT.

This chain connects TRBV7-6 to TRBJ2-7; 8 bases agree with TRBD1. Trimming cost V 0 bases and J 2 bases; bases outside gene matches: 6. Germline V CDR1 and CDR2: SGHVS, FNYEAQ. The CDR3 length is 16 residues. The CDR3 sequence is CASSLASTGDTYEQYF. The DNA for the CDR3 is TGTGCCAGCAGCTTAGCCTCGACAGGGGACACCTACGAGCAGTACTTC. The full variable domain, its missing parts supplied by reference TRBV7-6 and TRBJ2-7, is GAGVSQSPRYKVTKRGQDVALRCDPISGHVSLYWYRQALGQGPEFLTYFNYEAQQDKSGLPNDRFSAERPEGSISTLTIQRTEQRDSAMYRCASSLASTGDTYEQYFGPGTRLTVT.

The table lists this clonotype with many counts. The J gene is TRBJ2-7, the V gene TRBV5-1, with D maybe TRBD1 (7 bases). The CDR3 is made up of 14 amino acids. CDR1 is SGHRS and CDR2 is YFSETQ in the germline V gene. Trimming removed 4 bases from V and 3 bases from J, with 14 bases in between. Written as DNA, the CDR3 is TGCGCCAGCAGCGCGGGACAGCGAGTCTACGAGCAGTACTTC. As protein: CASSAGQRVYEQYF. Looking up the rest from reference TRBV5-1 and TRBJ2-7 gives the full variable domain: KAGVTQTPRYLIKTRGQQVTLSCSPISGHRSVSWYQQTPGQGLQFLFEYFSETQRNKGNFPGRFSGRQFSNSRSEMNVSTLELGDSALYLCASSAGQRVYEQYFGPGTRLTVT.

Of note for this clonotype: A read error may produce the germline difference seen at one junction end. V usage is TRBV20-1 and J usage is TRBJ1-1; D is uncertain. This CDR3 has 14 residues. Germline V gene data show CDR1 as DFQATT and CDR2 as SNEGSKA (reference sequence). CDR3 in amino acids: CSARGDGSNTEAFF. As DNA, the CDR3 is TGCAGTGCTAGAGGCGACGGGTCGAACACTGAAGCTTTCTTC.

Points on this clonotype: An end of the junction does not agree with germline; a read error may underlie this. The chain employs TRBV20-1 and TRBJ1-6; D might be TRBD1 (6 bases). CDR1 and CDR2 from the germline V gene are DFQATT and SNEGSKA (reference sequence). The CDR3 totals 14 residues. The CDR3 sequence: CSTSGQPYNSPLHF. Written as DNA, the CDR3 is TGCAGTACTAGCGGACAGCCTTATAATTCACCCCTCCACTTT.

This clonotype was observed a few times. The rearrangement joins TRBV12-3 or TRBV12-4 to TRBJ2-3, with 12 bases lining up with TRBD2. J lost 0 bases, V lost 5 bases, and 9 bases had no gene match. This CDR3 region has 18 residues. For the CDR3, the DNA is TGTGCCAGCAGTGGACTAGCGGGGTCGTTCTGGAGCACAGATACGCAGTATTTT. The encoded protein is CASSGLAGSFWSTDTQYF.

The chain carries TRBV7-9 and TRBJ2-3; D is ambiguous. The ends were cut back, 1 base at V and 0 bases at J, with 5 bases in the middle. CDR1 and CDR2 from the germline V gene are SEHNR and FQNEAQ (reference sequence). The CDR3 is made up of 14 amino acids. CDR3 nucleotide sequence: TGTGCCAGCAGCTTAGACCCAAGCACAGATACGCAGTATTTT. Protein sequence: CASSLDPSTDTQYF.

This clonotype was seen ten or more times. The rearrangement links TRBV5-8 to TRBJ1-2; D is uncertain. The CDR3 runs 11 residues. V was shortened by 9 bases and J by 8 bases, with 14 bases between the two germline ends. Germline V lookup: CDR1 SGHTS, CDR2 YDEGEE. The CDR3 spells CATARRSGYTF. The DNA for the CDR3 is TGTGCCACCGCCCGGAGGAGCGGCTACACCTTC. The variable domain in full, with the rest retrieved from reference TRBV5-8 and TRBJ1-2, is EAGVTQSPTHLIKTRGQQATLRCSPISGHTSVYWYQQALGLGLQFLLWYDEGEERNRGNFPPRFSGRQFPNYSSELNVNALELEDSALYLCATARRSGYTFGSGTRLTVV.

The chain recombines TRBV7-2 with TRBJ1-1; D possibly corresponds to TRBD1 (6 bases). Trimming stripped 2 bases from V and 5 bases from J, with 12 bases between. The CDR3 has 14 amino acids. Looked up from germline, CDR1 is SGHTA and CDR2 is FQGNSA. CDR3 sequence reads: CASSLSTGMTEAFF. In DNA, the CDR3 is TGTGCCAGCAGCTTATCTACAGGGATGACTGAAGCTTTCTTT.

This clonotype occurred many times. This sequence joins TRBV7-9 and TRBJ2-1; 8 bases line up with TRBD2. The CDR3 extends over 16 amino acids. CDR1 is SEHNR and CDR2 is FQNEAQ in the germline V gene (reference sequence). The J segment lost 6 bases and the V segment lost 1 base, leaving 8 bases of the junction unmatched. The CDR3 protein is CASSLVTGTRGNEQFF. The CDR3 nucleotides are TGTGCCAGCAGCTTAGTTACCGGGACTAGGGGCAATGAGCAGTTCTTC. The complete variable domain, with remaining parts taken from reference TRBV7-9 and TRBJ2-1, reads DTGVSQNPRHKITKRGQNVTFRCDPISEHNRLYWYRQTLGQGPEFLTYFQNEAQLEKSRLLSDRFSAERPKGSFSTLEIQRTEQGDSAMYLCASSLVTGTRGNEQFFGPGTRLTVL.

This clonotype was seen a few times. This chain connects TRBV15 to TRBJ2-4, with D possibly being TRBD2 (5 bases). Trimming stripped 0 bases from V and 4 bases from J, with 7 bases between. The CDR3 spans 14 residues. Germline CDR1 is LNHNV and CDR2 is YYDKDF (reference sequence). This CDR3 reads CATSRDRGKNIQYF. DNA of the CDR3: TGTGCCACCAGCAGAGATCGGGGTAAAAACATTCAGTACTTC. The entire variable domain, with the rest obtained from reference TRBV15 and TRBJ2-4, is as follows: DAMVIQNPRYQVTQFGKPVTLSCSQTLNHNVMYWYQQKSSQAPKLLFHYYDKDFNNEADTPDNFQSRRPNTSFCFLDIRSPGLGDTAMYLCATSRDRGKNIQYFGAGTRLSVL.

This clonotype appeared a few times. V and J are TRBV5-1 and TRBJ2-7; maybe TRBD2 (7 bases). The V gene lost 4 bases and the J gene lost 0 bases, with 17 bases spanning the gap. Per the germline V gene, CDR1 is SGHRS and CDR2 is YFSETQ. This CDR3 region has 16 residues. The CDR3 nucleotides are TGCGCCAGCAGCATGGGCGGGGGCAAACACTCCTACGAGCAGTACTTC. Its translation: CASSMGGGKHSYEQYF.

This clonotype was counted many times. The gene calls are TRBV5-1 and TRBJ1-3; perhaps TRBD1 as D (5 bases). The CDR3 covers 15 residues. Trimming left V 3 bases short and J 0 bases short, with 10 bases between. CDR1 is SGHRS, CDR2 YFSETQ, per germline. CDR3 DNA: TGCGCCAGCAGCTGGCAGGGTGACTCTGGAAACACCATATATTTT. Protein sequence: CASSWQGDSGNTIYF.

A remark on this clonotype: A much larger clone is a single base away; this may be a read error. Because the CDR3's place on the DNA is in doubt, the DNA is left out and the CDR3 is given as listed by TCRdb. This rearrangement joins TRBV10-1 to TRBJ2-2; the table's D call of TRBD1 was not tested on the DNA. Germline assignment: CDR1 WNHNN and CDR2 SYGVQD (reference sequence). 16 amino acids form the CDR3, both terminal residues included. CDR3 region: CVSSENFGTGTGELLF.

This clonotype was recorded many times. This chain links TRBV7-6 with TRBJ1-6; D is uncertain. This CDR3 has 13 residues. CDR1 is SGHVS, CDR2 FNYEAQ, per germline. With 4 bases removed from V and 7 bases from J, the gap between germline ends came to 8 bases. The CDR3 bases are TGTGCCAGCAGCTCGGCGATCAATTCACCCCTCCACTTT. Its protein is CASSSAINSPLHF.

Worth noting for this clonotype: A single base separates this from a much larger clone, so it may be a read error. This likely comes from a read error, as the CDR3 has no conserved phenylalanine or tryptophan at its end. V usage is TRBV9 and J usage is TRBJ1-6; D ambiguous. The CDR3 is 15 residues long. Germline V gene lookup returns CDR1 SGDLS and CDR2 YYNGEE. The V end was cut by 4 bases, the J end by 7 bases, with 15 bases between. CDR3 in DNA: TGTGCCAGCAGCCAATTAACGAGTAGCAATTCACCCCTCCACGTT. Encoded protein: CASSQLTSSNSPLHV.

This clonotype showed up just a few times. This sequence joins TRBV7-6 and TRBJ2-7; D is unclear. Per germline, CDR1 SGHVS and CDR2 FNYEAQ. Trimming cost V 1 base and J 0 bases, with 10 bases left between them. This CDR3 has 15 amino acids. The DNA of the CDR3 is TGTGCCAGCAGCTTAGATCCTTTAAGCTCCTACGAGCAGTACTTC. Translating it yields CASSLDPLSSYEQYF.

This chain uses TRBV10-3 with TRBJ2-7; no clear D gene. There are 13 residues in the CDR3. The germline V gene encodes CDR1 ENHRY and CDR2 SYGVKD. V dropped 3 bases and J dropped 6 bases, with 12 bases sitting between them. CDR3 loop: CAISEGLVGEQYF. CDR3 DNA: TGTGCCATCAGTGAAGGTTTAGTTGGCGAGCAGTACTTC.

This clonotype is a singleton in its sample. The CDR3 spells CATGTGGGEQYF. The CDR3 bases are TGTGCCACAGGGACAGGGGGAGGCGAGCAGTACTTC. The chain has TRBV19 and TRBJ2-7; 11 nucleotides agree with TRBD1. CDR3 size: 12 residues. Germline CDR1 and CDR2: LNHDA and SQIVND (reference sequence). V lost 10 bases, J lost 6 bases, and 5 bases stayed unmatched.

The rearrangement uses TRBV5-4 and TRBJ1-2, with 10 bases identical to TRBD1. The CDR3 loop spans 14 amino acids. Trimming took 4 bases from V and 6 from J; bases not matched to a gene: 6. The germline gives CDR1 SGHNT, CDR2 YYREEE (reference sequence). The CDR3 region has the DNA TGTGCCAGCAGCACCGGGACAGGGGCACATGGCTACACCTTC. It translates to CASSTGTGAHGYTF.

This chain links TRBV6-5 with TRBJ2-1; D is tentatively TRBD1 or TRBD2 (5 bases each). The CDR3 runs to 17 residues. V was trimmed by 0 bases and J by 3 bases, leaving 15 bases between them. CDR1 is MNHEY and CDR2 is SVGAGI in the germline V gene. The CDR3 region has the DNA TGTGCCAGCAGTTACTCCGGACCTGGGGGAATCTACAATGAGCAGTTCTTC. Translation: CASSYSGPGGIYNEQFF.

This clonotype was observed many times. The chain couples TRBV7-3 to TRBJ1-3; D unclear. The germline V gene encodes CDR1 SGHTA and CDR2 FQGTGA. V was cut by 2 bases and J by 0 bases, with 5 bases left in between. This CDR3 spans 14 amino acids. The CDR3 nucleotides read TGTGCCAGCAGCTTACCAGACTCTGGAAACACCATATATTTT. Protein product: CASSLPDSGNTIYF.

J is TRBJ1-2 and V is TRBV25-1, with a possible D match to TRBD1 (6 bases). V was trimmed by 2 bases and J by 0 bases, leaving 7 bases between them. The CDR3 runs 14 residues. CDR1 is MGHDK, CDR2 SYGVNS, per germline. The CDR3 DNA sequence: TGTGCCAGCAGTGAACCAGGGGCTAACTATGGCTACACCTTC. It is translated as CASSEPGANYGYTF.

The genes are TRBV2 and TRBJ1-2; unclear D gene. The germline V gene encodes CDR1 SNHLY and CDR2 FYNNEI. The CDR3 covers 15 residues. V shed 4 bases and J shed 3 bases, with 15 bases lying between them. This CDR3 is CASSVGRAEYYGYTF. CDR3 bases: TGTGCCAGCAGTGTGGGTCGGGCGGAGTACTATGGCTACACCTTC.

This clonotype was observed many times. The rearrangement joins TRBV29-1 to TRBJ1-1; D not certain. V was cut by 5 bases and J by 1 base, with 14 bases left in between. The CDR3 is made up of 14 amino acids. The germline gives CDR1 SQVTM, CDR2 ANQGSEA. This CDR3 is CSVRGRTSNTEAFF. The CDR3 DNA sequence: TGCAGCGTTCGCGGGCGGACCTCGAACACTGAAGCTTTCTTT. The whole variable domain, filled in from reference TRBV29-1 and TRBJ1-1, reads SAVISQKPSRDICQRGTSLTIQCQVDSQVTMMFWYRQQPGQSLTLIATANQGSEATYESGFVIDKFPISRPNLTFSTLTVSNMSPEDSSIYLCSVRGRTSNTEAFFGQGTRLTVV.

The V call is TRBV7-2, the J call TRBJ2-1; 9 bases are shared with TRBD2. CDR3 length equals 17 residues. Per germline, CDR1 SGHTA and CDR2 FQGNSA. V was clipped by 2 bases and J by 9 bases; unmatched bases: 14. CDR3: CASSLTLRGGRLGEQFF. In nucleotides, the CDR3 is TGTGCCAGCAGCTTAACGTTGCGGGGGGGCCGGTTGGGTGAGCAGTTCTTC.

The chain combines TRBV30 with TRBJ1-6; 8 bases map to TRBD1. Germline CDR1 GTSNPN, CDR2 SVGIG (reference sequence). The CDR3 consists of 15 residues. With 0 bases clipped from V and 10 bases from J, the junction kept 8 bases outside the gene matches. CDR3 amino acids: CAWSVPGTGFSPLHF. The CDR3, as DNA: TGTGCCTGGAGTGTACCAGGGACAGGTTTCTCACCCCTCCACTTT.

The chain carries TRBV10-1 and TRBJ1-1, with a weak D call TRBD1 (5 bases). Germline V gives CDR1 WNHNN, CDR2 SYGVQD (reference sequence). The CDR3 loop spans 17 amino acids. The ends were cut back, 3 bases at V and 3 bases at J, with 20 bases in the middle. The CDR3 region has the DNA TGCGCCAGCAGTGAAAGGATGGTCGGGCAAGGGGACACTGAAGCTTTCTTT. Translating it yields CASSERMVGQGDTEAFF.

The chain links TRBV11-2 to TRBJ2-5; no firm D call. The CDR3 consists of 13 residues. CDR1 and CDR2 (germline): SGHAT, FQNNGV. Trimming pared 4 bases from V and 5 bases from J, leaving 11 bases between. The CDR3: CASSSGDGETQYF. CDR3 nucleotide sequence: TGTGCCAGCAGCTCGGGCGATGGGGAGACCCAGTACTTC.

At least ten counts were recorded for this clonotype. The chain employs TRBV5-6 and TRBJ1-2, with D perhaps matching TRBD1 (5 bases). Germline V CDR1 and CDR2: SGHDT, YYEEEE. CDR3 size: 12 residues. Trimming removed 1 base at V and 8 bases at J, with 9 bases between. The CDR3 DNA reads as TGTGCCAGCAGCTTGAACAGGCTAGGCTACACCTTC. Amino acids: CASSLNRLGYTF.

This clonotype was seen repeatedly, ten times or more. The chain couples TRBV6-5 to TRBJ1-1; no clear D. V dropped 1 base and J dropped 1 base, with 4 bases sitting between them. The germline CDR1 and CDR2 sequences are MNHEY and SVGAGI. The CDR3 has 13 residues. The CDR3 loop reads CASSYWGNTEAFF. CDR3 nucleotide sequence: TGTGCCAGCAGTTACTGGGGGAACACTGAAGCTTTCTTT.